A selection of T cell receptor beta chains follows, all from one sample in a study of blood T cell repertoires in COVID-19. Some clones are missing from TCRdb's copy, which holds only in-frame ones; the method was immunoSEQ multiplex PCR. Of tens of thousands of clones in the sample, under 90% were seen once. The sample taken for sequencing was peripheral blood. The receptor source for this set is a human donor in a cohort sampled during active COVID-19. Both conserved end residues are part of each CDR3. A D gene is named only where the DNA matches it firmly. Not every row has a clone size; where given, it reads once, few, many or a size class.

clone_size j_call d_call v_call cdr3_nt cdr3_aa
- TRBJ1-5 TRBD1 TRBV19 TGTGCCAGTAGTTGGACAGGGGGCAATCAGCCCCAGCATTTT CASSWTGGNQPQHF
- TRBJ2-1 - TRBV12-3/TRBV12-4 TGTGCCAGCAGCTTACCCGACACTGCTGAGCAGTTCTTC CASSLPDTAEQFF
few TRBJ1-1 TRBD1 TRBV7-9 TGTGCCAGCAGCTTGGGGGACAGGGTAAACACTGAAGCTTTCTTT CASSLGDRVNTEAFF
- TRBJ2-1 - TRBV15 TGTGCCACCAGCAGACCCGGGACACCTTACAATGAGCAGTTCTTC CATSRPGTPYNEQFF
- TRBJ2-7 TRBD1 TRBV10-2 TGCGCCAGCAGTGTTCCGGGACAGGCCTACGAGCAGTACTTC CASSVPGQAYEQYF
- TRBJ2-1 - TRBV2 TGTGCCACTCAGCGAGGCAATGAGCAGTTCTTC CATQRGNEQFF
few TRBJ1-4 - TRBV7-7 TGTGCTAGCAGCCCAGAGGCCTCAGACAGGCCCGACGAAAAACTGTTTTTT CASSPEASDRPDEKLFF
- TRBJ2-1 TRBD2 TRBV5-6 TGTGCCAGCAGCCCTATATGGACTAGCGTCTCCTACAATGAGCAGTTCTTC CASSPIWTSVSYNEQFF
- TRBJ2-7 - TRBV12-3/TRBV12-4 TGTGCCAGCAGTTCGCCCCAGTACGAGCAGTACTTC CASSSPQYEQYF
- TRBJ2-1 - TRBV6-5 TGTGCCAGCAGTTACCGGGGTTCCTACAATGAGCAGTTCTTC CASSYRGSYNEQFF
- TRBJ2-3 TRBD2 TRBV11-2 TGTGCCAGCTACCGAGGGACTAGCCTAGATACGCAGTATTTT CASYRGTSLDTQYF
- TRBJ2-7 - TRBV6-1 TGTGCCAGCAGTGAAGGGGGGGGCGGATCTTACGAGCAGTACTTC CASSEGGGGSYEQYF
- TRBJ2-5 - TRBV4-3 TGCGCCAGCAGCCCGAGCCTAAACACGGGGTCCGGCCAGTACTTC CASSPSLNTGSGQYF
- TRBJ2-7 - TRBV6-6 TGTGCCAGCAGTTACATTCTCAGGGACGAGCAGTACTTC CASSYILRDEQYF
few TRBJ1-2 TRBD1 TRBV6-5 TGTGCCAGCAGAGGACAGGGGGCGAGAGGCTACACCTTC CASRGQGARGYTF
once TRBJ2-4 - TRBV27 TGTGCCAGCAGTTTTGGAGACATTCAGTACTTC CASSFGDIQYF
once TRBJ2-7 TRBD2 TRBV12-3/TRBV12-4 TGTGCCAGCAGTAGCGGGAGCTCCTACGAGCAGTACTTC CASSSGSSYEQYF
once TRBJ1-1 - TRBV2 TGTGCCAGCAGTGAAGCGCTTCTCGGAGGGACAGCTTTCTTT CASSEALLGGTAFF
- TRBJ2-5 - TRBV28 TGTGCCAGCAGGAAGGGGGGGCGAGAGACCCAGTACTTC CASRKGGRETQYF
- TRBJ2-7 - TRBV27 TGTGCCACCAAGGCGGGGTTTTTAAACGGCGAGCAGTACTTC CATKAGFLNGEQYF
- TRBJ2-7 TRBD2 TRBV6-4 TGTGCCAGCAGTGCGCTAGCGGGAGTAAATCGGCACGAGCAGTACTTC CASSALAGVNRHEQYF
- TRBJ2-7 TRBD2 TRBV6-2/TRBV6-3 TGTGCCAGCAGTTACTCCCCTAGCGGGCCAACCTACGAGCAGTACTTC CASSYSPSGPTYEQYF
- TRBJ2-2 TRBD2 TRBV30 TGTGCCTGGGCCAGGATTGGGTGGACTAGCGGGAGGCACAACACCGGGGAGCTGTTTTTT CAWARIGWTSGRHNTGELFF
- TRBJ1-1 - TRBV27 TGTGCCAGCGGAGGCACTGAAGCTTTCTTT CASGGTEAFF
- TRBJ1-6 TRBD1 TRBV19 TGTGCCAGTAGGAGAGGACAGGGCGGTAATTCACCCCTCCACTTT CASRRGQGGNSPLHF
- TRBJ2-7 - TRBV7-8 TGTGCCAGCAGCCCCGGGTTTACCTACGAGCAGTACTTC CASSPGFTYEQYF
- TRBJ2-1 TRBD1 TRBV5-6 TGTGCCAGCAGCCTCACAGGGGATAACTCCTACAATGAGCAGTTCTTC CASSLTGDNSYNEQFF
few TRBJ2-5 - TRBV6-2/TRBV6-3 TGTGCCAGCAGCATACTTGGGGGCGCAAAGACCCAGTACTTC CASSILGGAKTQYF
- TRBJ1-2 - TRBV24-1 TGTGCCACCAGTGATTTGGACCTTTCGGGAGGCTACACCTTC CATSDLDLSGGYTF